This TCR beta chain came from a study of blood T cell repertoires in COVID-19 (dated by TCRdb to the early 2020s). For the study in its entirety: Collaborator samples came from the United States, Italy and Spain and covered acute and convalescent phases of COVID-19. The material from the prospective study consisted of cDNA or gDNA derived from T cells, B-cell-depleted T cells, or PBMCs. The dataset comprised deeply sampled blood TCRbeta repertoires from subjects exposed to, actively infected with, or recovered from COVID-19. The repertoires were made available in a free public database intended to serve as a resource for research on the immune response to SARS-CoV-2. Samples came from the ongoing ImmuneRACE study (first 160 participants) plus 1,254 subjects from 6 global collaborators. A de-identified subject ID, COVID-19 status, age in years and sex were almost always included in the sample metadata. Where available, HLA class I and class II types were taken from metadata supplied by the sample provider and were not determined by assay-based typing.

The collaborating institutions used their own protocols to collect whole blood in K2EDTA tubes. For TCRbeta analysis, collaborator samples were shipped as frozen whole blood, as isolated PBMCs, or as DNA extracted from either sample type. This clone appeared a few times. The antigen it binds to is not known. No much larger clone is present one base from it, and per-base qualities are unavailable. TCRbeta CDR3 regions were amplified from genomic DNA by means of the immunoSEQ Assay, a bias-controlled multiplex PCR. The study's processing was this. The number of nucleated cells in each sample was estimated by amplification of reference gene primers within the assay. To quantify the absolute abundance of each unique TCRbeta CDR3 rearrangement, sequence reads were collapsed and filtered. Productive Simpson clonality was computed per sample as the square root of Simpson's diversity index over productive rearrangements. TCRdb holds this immuneACCESS table with in-frame rearrangements only. Some clones are missing; in checked studies, unresolved V genes explain under half, and the rest has no known cause. V and J calls and clone size are given by that table; D and trimming were obtained from the DNA. A total of fewer than 85,000 clones appear in this sample, roughly four fifths of them only once. Clones ranked in the top ten supply about 20% of the sample.

Overall study results and their limits: The amount of clinical and demographic metadata varied by source and participant and was provided uncurated.

The TCR comes from an elderly woman with active or convalescent COVID-19. The source material was peripheral blood.

CDR3 sequence: CASSLGVRGLNTEAFF. The nucleotides read TGTGCCAGCAGCTTGGGTGTTAGGGGGCTGAACACTGAAGCTTTCTTT. The chain was built from TRBV5-4 and TRBJ1-1; TRBD1 fits 7 bases in the junction. Via the germline V gene (reference sequence), CDR1 is SGHNT and CDR2 YYREEE. The CDR3, from cysteine to phenylalanine, totals 16 residues. CDR3 DNA only is kept here, 48 bases in frame from base 1. At the junction V is shortened by 0 bases and J by 0 bases; bases outside the gene matches: 5.